This T cell receptor (beta chain) was observed in a study of blood T cell repertoires in COVID-19. For the study at large: Both acute and convalescent COVID-19 samples were obtained from the United States, Italy and Spain.

As processed by the authors: How many nucleated cells were present was estimated from reference gene primer amplification. Method: immunoSEQ multiplex PCR; TCRdb's copy keeps in-frame clones and lacks some. Clone size and the V and J calls come from that table; the DNA yielded D and trimming. The repertoire includes about 150,000 clones, around 85% of them detected once, and 0.63% sits in the top ten. This TCR was sampled from a man between 60 and 75 years old with COVID-19, enrolled during active disease. Sequencing used peripheral blood.

The DNA of the CDR3 is TGTGCCAGCAGCTTGGTACAGACTACAGAGCAGTACTTC. Its translation is CASSLVQTTEQYF. The J gene is TRBJ2-7, the V gene TRBV5-5; weak D call: TRBD2 (5 bases). This CDR3 contains 13 residues. Trimming cost V 0 bases and J 7 bases, with 11 bases left between them. Looked up from germline, CDR1 is SGHKS and CDR2 is YYEKEE (reference sequence).